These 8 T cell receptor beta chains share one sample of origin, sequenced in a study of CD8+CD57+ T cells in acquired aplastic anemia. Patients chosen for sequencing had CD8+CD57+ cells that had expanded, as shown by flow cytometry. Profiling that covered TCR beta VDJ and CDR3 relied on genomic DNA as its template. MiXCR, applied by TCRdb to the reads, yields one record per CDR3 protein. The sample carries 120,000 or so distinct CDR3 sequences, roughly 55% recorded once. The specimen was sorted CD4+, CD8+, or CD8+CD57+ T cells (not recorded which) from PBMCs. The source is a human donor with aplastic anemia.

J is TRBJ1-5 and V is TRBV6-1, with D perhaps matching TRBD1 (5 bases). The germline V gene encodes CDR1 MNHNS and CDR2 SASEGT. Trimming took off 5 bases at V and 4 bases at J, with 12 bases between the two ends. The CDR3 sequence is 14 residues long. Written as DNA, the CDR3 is TGTGCCAGCAGTCCAGGGTTTCGGAATCAGCCCCAGCATTTT. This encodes CASSPGFRNQPQHF.

As DNA, the CDR3 is TGTGCCAGCAGCCGACGCCGGGGACAGGGTTTCACAGATACGCAGTATTTT. It specifies CASSRRRGQGFTDTQYF. The rearrangement uses TRBV12-3 or TRBV12-4 and TRBJ2-3; TRBD1 matches at 9 bases. The length of the CDR3 is 17 residues. The V segment lost 6 bases and the J segment 2 bases; nucleotides outside the gene matches: 12.

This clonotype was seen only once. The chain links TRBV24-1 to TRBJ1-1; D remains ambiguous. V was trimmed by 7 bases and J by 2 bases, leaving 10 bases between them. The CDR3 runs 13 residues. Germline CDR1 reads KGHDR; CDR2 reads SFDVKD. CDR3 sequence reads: CATSIQRNTEAFF. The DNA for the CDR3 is TGTGCCACCAGCATACAGAGAAACACTGAAGCTTTCTTT.

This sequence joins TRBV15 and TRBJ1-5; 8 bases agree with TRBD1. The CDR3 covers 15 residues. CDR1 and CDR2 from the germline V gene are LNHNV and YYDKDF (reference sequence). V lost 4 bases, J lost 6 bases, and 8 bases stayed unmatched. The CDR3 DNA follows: TGTGCCACCAGCACAAGACAGGGGTTTCGTCAGCCCCAGCATTTT. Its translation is CATSTRQGFRQPQHF.

CDR3 protein: CATSDPNTNTEAFF. The CDR3, as DNA: TGTGCCACCAGTGACCCGAATACGAACACTGAAGCTTTCTTT. V and J are TRBV24-1 and TRBJ1-1; no clear D gene. This CDR3 is 14 amino acids long. Germline V gives CDR1 KGHDR, CDR2 SFDVKD. Trimming stripped 4 bases from V and 1 base from J, with 9 bases between.

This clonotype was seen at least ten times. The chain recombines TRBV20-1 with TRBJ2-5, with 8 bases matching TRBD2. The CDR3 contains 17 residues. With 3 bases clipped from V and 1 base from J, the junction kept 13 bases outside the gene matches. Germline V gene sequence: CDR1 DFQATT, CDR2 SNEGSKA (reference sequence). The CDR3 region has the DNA TGCAGTGCTAGGGATACTAGCGGACCAACACCCCAAGAGACCCAGTACTTC. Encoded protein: CSARDTSGPTPQETQYF.

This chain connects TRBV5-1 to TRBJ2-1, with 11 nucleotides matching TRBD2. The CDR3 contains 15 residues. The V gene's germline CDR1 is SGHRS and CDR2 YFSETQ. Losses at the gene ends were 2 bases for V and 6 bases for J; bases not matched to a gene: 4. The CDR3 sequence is CASSFTSGSGNEQFF. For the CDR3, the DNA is TGCGCCAGCAGCTTCACTAGCGGGAGTGGCAATGAGCAGTTCTTC. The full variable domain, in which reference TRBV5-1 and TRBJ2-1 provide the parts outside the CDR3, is KAGVTQTPRYLIKTRGQQVTLSCSPISGHRSVSWYQQTPGQGLQFLFEYFSETQRNKGNFPGRFSGRQFSNSRSEMNVSTLELGDSALYLCASSFTSGSGNEQFFGPGTRLTVL.

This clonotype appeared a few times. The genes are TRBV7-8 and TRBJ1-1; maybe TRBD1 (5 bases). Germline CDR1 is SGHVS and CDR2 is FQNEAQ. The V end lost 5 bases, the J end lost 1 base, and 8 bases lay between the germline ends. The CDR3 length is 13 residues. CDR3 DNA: TGTGCCAGCAGCCCCGGGACGAACACTGAAGCTTTCTTT. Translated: CASSPGTNTEAFF.